This is a list of T cell receptor beta chains from one sample in a study of T cells in localized non-small cell lung cancer. The protocol was immunoSEQ multiplex PCR, while the TCRdb copy is restricted to in-frame clones and leaves out a portion. The repertoire has more than 30,000 clones, nearly 80% of them found once; the top ten carry 35% to 40%. The specimen was peripheral blood, collected before any cancer treatment. The receptors come from a male donor at least 60 years old with stage II squamous cell lung carcinoma. The CDR3 runs from the conserved cysteine through the conserved F or W. Fields, in order: V gene, J gene, clone size, D gene, CDR3 DNA, CDR3 protein. D genes are given only for firm matches. A clone size is listed for some rows: how often the clone was seen (once, few, many), or a class if it is expanded.

TRBV5-4	TRBJ2-1	-	-	TGTGCCAGCAGCTCAACACCCAAGACAAACAATGAGCAGTTCTTC	CASSSTPKTNNEQFF
TRBV2	TRBJ2-1	-	TRBD2	TGTGCCAGCAGTGGATGGGACCGGGCTAGCGGGAGTCGTAATGAGCAGTTCTTC	CASSGWDRASGSRNEQFF
TRBV5-4	TRBJ1-2	once	-	TGTGCCAGCAGCGGGGGGACTTATGGCTACACCTTC	CASSGGTYGYTF
TRBV29-1	TRBJ2-2	few	-	TGCAGCGTCCCAAAAGCCAGGACAACGAACACCGGGGAGCTGTTTTTT	CSVPKARTTNTGELFF
TRBV2	TRBJ2-3	few	TRBD2	TGTGCCAGCACGTCAAGCGGGGGGGCCTGGGTTACGCAGTATTTT	CASTSSGGAWVTQYF
TRBV2	TRBJ2-3	-	-	TGTGCCAGCAGATCCAGCGTTGGGACTAGCACAGATACGCAGTATTTT	CASRSSVGTSTDTQYF
TRBV7-3	TRBJ2-1	-	-	TGTGCCAGCAGCTACCAGGGACGTGAGCAGTTCTTC	CASSYQGREQFF
TRBV6-1	TRBJ2-1	-	-	TGTGCCAGTTATTGGGGGAGCTCCTACAATGAGCAGTTCTTC	CASYWGSSYNEQFF
TRBV6-1	TRBJ2-3	few	-	TGTGCCAGCATCCCTCCGGGCACAGATACGCAGTATTTT	CASIPPGTDTQYF
TRBV6-6	TRBJ1-2	once	-	TGTGCCAGCATCGGGACCGTTTATCCTAACTATGGCTACACCTTC	CASIGTVYPNYGYTF
TRBV5-1	TRBJ1-2	few	-	TGCGCCAGCAGCGCAGGGATATATGGCTACACCTTC	CASSAGIYGYTF
TRBV28	TRBJ2-7	-	TRBD1	TGTGCCAGCAGTTTACGACAGGGTTTCACCTACGAGCAGTACTTC	CASSLRQGFTYEQYF
TRBV6-4	TRBJ1-1	-	-	TGTGCCAGCAGTGTGGAGACATGGGATGAAACTGAAGCTTTCTTT	CASSVETWDETEAFF
TRBV27	TRBJ2-5	-	-	TGTGCCAGCAGGAGACCGGGGAGGGAGACCCAGTACTTC	CASRRPGRETQYF
TRBV6-1	TRBJ1-6	-	-	TGTGCCAGCAGTGACAGTGCGGGTATGGGTTCACCCCTCCACTTT	CASSDSAGMGSPLHF
TRBV10-1	TRBJ1-2	-	TRBD1	TGCGCCAGCAGTGAGTCGCGACCGGGACAGGTTGGCGGTGGCTACACCTTC	CASSESRPGQVGGGYTF
TRBV19	TRBJ2-5	once	-	TGTGCCAGTAGTATCGTGACTGAAGAGACCCAGTACTTC	CASSIVTEETQYF
TRBV6-1	TRBJ1-2	-	-	TGTGCCAGCAGACAGGGTAACTATGGCTACACCTTC	CASRQGNYGYTF
TRBV5-1	TRBJ2-2	-	TRBD1	TGCGCCAGCAGCTCTCCATACAGGGGGCGGAACACCGGGGAGCTGTTTTTT	CASSSPYRGRNTGELFF
TRBV13	TRBJ2-4	-	TRBD1	TGTGCCAGCAGCCCATCGGACAGGGCAGAAAACATTCAGTACTTC	CASSPSDRAENIQYF
TRBV13	TRBJ2-7	-	TRBD1	TGTGCCAGCAGCTCCGGGGGACAGGGGGCGAGAGAGCAGTACTTC	CASSSGGQGAREQYF
TRBV7-2	TRBJ1-5	few	-	TGTGCCAGCAGCTTAGCCGGGTATAGCAATCAGCCCCAGCATTTT	CASSLAGYSNQPQHF
TRBV19	TRBJ2-7	-	TRBD1	TGTGCCAGTAGTCAGGGGGTCTCCTACGAGCAGTACTTC	CASSQGVSYEQYF